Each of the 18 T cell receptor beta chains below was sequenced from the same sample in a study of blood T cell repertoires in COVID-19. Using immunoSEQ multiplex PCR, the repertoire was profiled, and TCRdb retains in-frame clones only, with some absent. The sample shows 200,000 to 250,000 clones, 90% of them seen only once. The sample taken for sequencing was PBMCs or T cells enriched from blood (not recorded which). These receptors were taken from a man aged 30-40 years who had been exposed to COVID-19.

CDR3 nucleotide sequence: TGTGCCTGGAGTAGGAGAGCGGACACTGAAGCTTTCTTT. Translation gives CAWSRRADTEAFF. V usage is TRBV30 and J usage is TRBJ1-1; no reliable D call. Germline values: CDR1 GTSNPN, CDR2 SVGIG (reference sequence). The CDR3 runs 13 residues. With 2 bases removed from V and 3 bases from J, the gap between germline ends came to 10 bases.

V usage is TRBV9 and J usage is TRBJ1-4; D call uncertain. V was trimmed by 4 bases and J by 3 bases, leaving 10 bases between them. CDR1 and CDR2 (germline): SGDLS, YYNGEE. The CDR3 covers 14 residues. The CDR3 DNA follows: TGTGCCAGCAGCCCAGTACGGGCTAATGAAAAACTGTTTTTT. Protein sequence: CASSPVRANEKLFF.

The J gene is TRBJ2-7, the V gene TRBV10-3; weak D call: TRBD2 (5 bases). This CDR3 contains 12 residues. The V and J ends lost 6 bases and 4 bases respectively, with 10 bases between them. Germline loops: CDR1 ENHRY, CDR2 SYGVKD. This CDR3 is CAISGDTYEQYF. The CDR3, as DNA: TGTGCCATCAGCGGGGATACATACGAGCAGTACTTC.

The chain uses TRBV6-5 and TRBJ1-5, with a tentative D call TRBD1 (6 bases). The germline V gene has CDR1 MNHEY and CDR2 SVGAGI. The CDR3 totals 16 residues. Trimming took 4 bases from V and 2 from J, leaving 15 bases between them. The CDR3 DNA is TGTGCCAGCAGTTCCCAAAGAGGGGGTGGCAATCAGCCCCAGCATTTT. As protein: CASSSQRGGGNQPQHF.

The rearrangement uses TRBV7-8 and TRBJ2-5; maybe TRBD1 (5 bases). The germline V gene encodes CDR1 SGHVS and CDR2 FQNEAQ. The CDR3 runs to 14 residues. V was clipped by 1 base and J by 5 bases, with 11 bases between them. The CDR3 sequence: CASSLVDIRETQYF. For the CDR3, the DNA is TGTGCCAGCAGCTTAGTGGACATTCGGGAGACCCAGTACTTC.

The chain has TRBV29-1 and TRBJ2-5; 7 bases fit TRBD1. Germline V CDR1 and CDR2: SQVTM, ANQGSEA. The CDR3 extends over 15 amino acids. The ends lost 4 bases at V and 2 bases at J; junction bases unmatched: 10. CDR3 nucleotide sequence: TGCAGCGTTGCTCAGGGGGTGCCTCTTCAAGAGACCCAGTACTTC. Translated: CSVAQGVPLQETQYF.

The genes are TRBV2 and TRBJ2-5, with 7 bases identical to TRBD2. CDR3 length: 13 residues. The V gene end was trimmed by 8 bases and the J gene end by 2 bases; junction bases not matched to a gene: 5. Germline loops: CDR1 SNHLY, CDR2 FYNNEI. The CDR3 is CASSGLRQETQYF. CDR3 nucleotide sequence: TGTGCCAGCTCGGGACTAAGGCAAGAGACCCAGTACTTC.

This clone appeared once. The CDR3 DNA follows: TGTGCCAGCAGTTTACCTAGAAGAGAGACCCAGTACTTC. Protein sequence: CASSLPRRETQYF. The chain uses TRBV12-3 or TRBV12-4 and TRBJ2-5; D is uncertain. CDR3 length equals 13 residues. Trimming stripped 2 bases from V and 4 bases from J, with 8 bases between.

CDR3 region: CATGTYEQFF. The CDR3 nucleotides are TGTGCCACCGGTACTTATGAGCAGTTCTTC. The V call is TRBV15, the J call TRBJ2-1; D gene uncertain. CDR1 and CDR2 (germline): LNHNV, YYDKDF (reference sequence). The V end lost 8 bases, the J end lost 8 bases, and 7 bases lay between the germline ends. The CDR3 length is 10 residues. Using reference TRBV15 and TRBJ2-1 for the parts outside the CDR3, the full variable domain is DAMVIQNPRYQVTQFGKPVTLSCSQTLNHNVMYWYQQKSSQAPKLLFHYYDKDFNNEADTPDNFQSRRPNTSFCFLDIRSPGLGDTAMYLCATGTYEQFFGPGTRLTVL.

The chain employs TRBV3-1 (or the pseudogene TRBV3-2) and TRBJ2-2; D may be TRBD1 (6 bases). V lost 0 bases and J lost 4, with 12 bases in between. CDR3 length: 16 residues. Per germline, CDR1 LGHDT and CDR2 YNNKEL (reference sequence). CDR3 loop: CASSQESGAGTGELFF. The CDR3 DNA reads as TGTGCCAGCAGCCAAGAATCAGGGGCGGGCACCGGGGAGCTGTTTTTT.

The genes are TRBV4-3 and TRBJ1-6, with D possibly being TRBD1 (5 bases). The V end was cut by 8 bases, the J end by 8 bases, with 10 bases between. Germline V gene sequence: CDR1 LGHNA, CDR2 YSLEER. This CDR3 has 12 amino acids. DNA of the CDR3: TGCGCCAGCGGGGGGTCGGATTCACCCCTCCACTTT. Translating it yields CASGGSDSPLHF.

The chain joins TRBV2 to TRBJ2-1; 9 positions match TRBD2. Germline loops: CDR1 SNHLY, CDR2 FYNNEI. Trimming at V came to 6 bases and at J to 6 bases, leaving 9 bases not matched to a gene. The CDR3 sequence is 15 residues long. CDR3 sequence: CASRALAGWSNEQFF. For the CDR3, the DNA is TGTGCCAGCAGAGCCCTAGCGGGGTGGTCCAATGAGCAGTTCTTC.

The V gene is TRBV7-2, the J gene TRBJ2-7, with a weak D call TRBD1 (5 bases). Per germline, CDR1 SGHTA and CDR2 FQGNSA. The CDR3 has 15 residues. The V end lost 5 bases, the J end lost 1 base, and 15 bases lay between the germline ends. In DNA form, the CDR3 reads TGTGCCAGCAGCCCCTATGGGGCAACGTCCTACGAGCAGTACTTC. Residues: CASSPYGATSYEQYF.

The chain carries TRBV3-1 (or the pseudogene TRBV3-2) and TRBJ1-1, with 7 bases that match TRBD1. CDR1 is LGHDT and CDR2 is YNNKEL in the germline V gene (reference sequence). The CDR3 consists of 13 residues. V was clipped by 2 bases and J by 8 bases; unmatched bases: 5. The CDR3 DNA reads TGTGCCAGCAGCCAACAGTCCAGGGGGGAAGCTTTCTTT. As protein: CASSQQSRGEAFF.

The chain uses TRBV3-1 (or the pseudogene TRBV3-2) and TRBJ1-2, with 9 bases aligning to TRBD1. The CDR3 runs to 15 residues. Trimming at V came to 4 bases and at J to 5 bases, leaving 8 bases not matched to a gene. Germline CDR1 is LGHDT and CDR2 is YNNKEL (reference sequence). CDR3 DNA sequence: TGTGCCAGCAGCCCGCCGGCGGACAGGGGATATGGCTACACCTTC. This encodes CASSPPADRGYGYTF.

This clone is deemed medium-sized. The CDR3 region has the DNA TGTGCCAGCAGCTCGGGGGACAGGGCGGGAAACATTCAGTACTTC. Residues: CASSSGDRAGNIQYF. The chain joins TRBV11-3 to TRBJ2-4; 9 nucleotides agree with TRBD1. The CDR3 is 15 residues long. CDR1 and CDR2 (germline): SGHNT, YENEEA. V was pared by 4 bases and J by 6 bases, with 7 bases of the junction left unmatched.

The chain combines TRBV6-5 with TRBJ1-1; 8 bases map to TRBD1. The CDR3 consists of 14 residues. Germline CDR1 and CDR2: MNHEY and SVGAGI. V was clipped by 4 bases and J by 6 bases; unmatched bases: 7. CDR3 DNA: TGTGCCAGCAGTTCACAGGGGGGCGGCCCTGAAGCTTTCTTT. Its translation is CASSSQGGGPEAFF.

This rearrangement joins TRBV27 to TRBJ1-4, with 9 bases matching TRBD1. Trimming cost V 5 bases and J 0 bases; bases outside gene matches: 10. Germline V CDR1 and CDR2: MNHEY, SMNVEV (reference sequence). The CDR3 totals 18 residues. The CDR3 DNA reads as TGTGCCAGCAGTCTCGATAGGAGACAGGGGGCAACTAATGAAAAACTGTTTTTT. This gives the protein CASSLDRRQGATNEKLFF.